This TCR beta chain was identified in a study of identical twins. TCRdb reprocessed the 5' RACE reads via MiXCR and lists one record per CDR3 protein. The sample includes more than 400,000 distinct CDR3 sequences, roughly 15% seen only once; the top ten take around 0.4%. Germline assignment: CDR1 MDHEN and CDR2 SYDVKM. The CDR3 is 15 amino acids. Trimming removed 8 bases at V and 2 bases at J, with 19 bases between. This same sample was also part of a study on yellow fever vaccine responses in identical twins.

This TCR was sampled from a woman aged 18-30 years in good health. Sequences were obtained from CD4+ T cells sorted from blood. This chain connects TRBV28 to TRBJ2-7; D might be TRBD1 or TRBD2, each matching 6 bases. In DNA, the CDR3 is TGTGCCAGCGGCCGGGGGCTAGACAGTACCTACGAGCAGTACTTC. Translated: CASGRGLDSTYEQYF.